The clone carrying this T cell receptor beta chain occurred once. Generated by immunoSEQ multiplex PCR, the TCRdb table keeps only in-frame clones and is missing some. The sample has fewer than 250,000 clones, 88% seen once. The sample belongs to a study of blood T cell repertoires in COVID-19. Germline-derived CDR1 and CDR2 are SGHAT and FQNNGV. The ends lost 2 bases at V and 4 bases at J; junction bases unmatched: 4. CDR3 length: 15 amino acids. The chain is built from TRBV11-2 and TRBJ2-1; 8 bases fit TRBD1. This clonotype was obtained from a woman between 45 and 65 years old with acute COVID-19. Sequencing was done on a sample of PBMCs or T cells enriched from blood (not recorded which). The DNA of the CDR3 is TGTGCCAGCAGCTTACGCAGGGGGCCATACAATGAGCAGTTCTTC. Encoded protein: CASSLRRGPYNEQFF.